The 8 T cell receptor beta chains presented below share a single source sample, sequenced in a study of blood T cell repertoires in COVID-19. Assay: immunoSEQ multiplex PCR; the TCRdb copy retains only in-frame clones and omits some. The data hold roughly 230,000 clones, with 83% observed a single time. Sequenced input: peripheral blood. The receptors were gathered from a woman between 50 and 59 years old with acute or convalescent COVID-19.

This clone was seen only once. The chain combines TRBV9 with TRBJ2-1; 7 bases match TRBD1. Germline trimming cut 0 bases from V and 7 bases from J; bases unmatched to any gene: 7. This CDR3 is built from 15 residues. Germline CDR1 and CDR2: SGDLS and YYNGEE. As DNA, the CDR3 is TGTGCCAGCAGCGTAGCTGGTACCAGGGGGAATGAGCAGTTCTTC. It codes for CASSVAGTRGNEQFF.

The chain couples TRBV9 to TRBJ1-3; D is undetermined. Per germline, CDR1 SGDLS and CDR2 YYNGEE. Trimming left V 2 bases short and J 3 bases short, with 6 bases between. The CDR3 covers 13 residues. CDR3 in amino acids: CASSVANGNTIYF. The CDR3 DNA is TGTGCCAGCAGCGTGGCAAATGGAAACACCATATATTTT.

The chain uses TRBV6-2 or TRBV6-3 and TRBJ1-1; D may be TRBD1 (6 bases). The V gene's germline CDR1 is MNHEY and CDR2 SVGEGT. This CDR3 spans 13 amino acids. V lost 6 bases to trimming and J lost 1 base, with 9 bases between them. CDR3 protein: CASSLTGNTEAFF. DNA for the CDR3: TGTGCCAGCAGCCTGACAGGGAACACTGAAGCTTTCTTT.

The table lists this clone with a few counts. The rearrangement uses TRBV2 and TRBJ2-3; unclear D gene. The germline V gene encodes CDR1 SNHLY and CDR2 FYNNEI. Deletions cut 3 bases from V and 2 bases from J, with 9 bases between. The CDR3 is 14 amino acids. The CDR3 region is CASSDRQYTDTQYF. CDR3 DNA: TGTGCCAGCAGTGATCGCCAGTACACAGATACGCAGTATTTT.

V is TRBV10-3 and J is TRBJ1-5; 8 positions agree with TRBD1. V was pared by 5 bases and J by 0 bases, with 3 bases of the junction left unmatched. Looked up from germline, CDR1 is ENHRY and CDR2 is SYGVKD. The CDR3 contains 15 residues. The CDR3, as DNA: TGTGCCATCAGTTTGACAGGGGATAGCAATCAGCCCCAGCATTTT. This codes for CAISLTGDSNQPQHF.

This chain connects TRBV12-3 or TRBV12-4 to TRBJ1-5; no definite D call. The length of the CDR3 is 13 residues. The V end was cut by 6 bases, the J end by 7 bases, with 13 bases between. The CDR3 sequence: CASRTSGEQPQHF. In DNA, the CDR3 is TGTGCCAGCAGAACTTCAGGCGAACAGCCCCAGCATTTT.

This chain uses TRBV6-5 with TRBJ2-1; D unclear. The CDR3 is 14 residues long. Germline values: CDR1 MNHEY, CDR2 SVGAGI. V was cut by 5 bases and J by 10 bases, with 18 bases left in between. The chain's CDR3 is CASSPLGLGREQFF. CDR3 coding DNA: TGTGCCAGCAGTCCCCTTGGTCTGGGCAGGGAGCAGTTCTTC.

This chain uses TRBV10-1 with TRBJ2-2, with a weak D call TRBD2 (6 bases). Trimming cost V 11 bases and J 6 bases, with 16 bases left between them. The germline gives CDR1 WNHNN, CDR2 SYGVQD (reference sequence). This CDR3 contains 13 residues. CDR3 sequence reads: CASRETGPGELFF. DNA for the CDR3: TGCGCCTCTCGGGAGACGGGACCCGGGGAGCTGTTTTTT.